This passage covers 19 T cell receptor beta chains from one sample sequenced in a study of CD4+ T cells in melanoma. TCRdb's copy holds only in-frame clones and misses some; the assay was immunoSEQ multiplex PCR. Of about 120,000 clones listed, about 90% are singletons. The sequenced sample was peripheral blood. The receptor set was obtained from a human donor with melanoma.

The V and J genes are TRBV7-9 and TRBJ1-3; no clear D gene. Per the germline V gene, CDR1 is SEHNR and CDR2 is FQNEAQ (reference sequence). Trimming removed 3 bases from V and 4 bases from J, with 4 bases in between. The CDR3 has 12 residues. The CDR3 nucleotides read TGTGCCAGCAGCTTTCCCGGAAACACCATATATTTT. Translation: CASSFPGNTIYF.

In its sample, this clone was seen once. The gene calls are TRBV9 and TRBJ2-1; D may correspond to TRBD1 or TRBD2 (6 bases each). The V gene's germline CDR1 is SGDLS and CDR2 YYNGEE. This CDR3 comprises 15 residues. The V and J ends lost 0 bases and 6 bases respectively, with 13 bases between them. For the CDR3, the DNA is TGTGCCAGCAGCGTAGGTTTTCGGGGGCGCAATGAGCAGTTCTTC. This codes for CASSVGFRGRNEQFF.

The chain combines TRBV28 with TRBJ2-1; TRBD1 agrees at 8 bases. The CDR3 totals 16 residues. Trimming cost V 5 bases and J 3 bases; bases outside gene matches: 9. The germline gives CDR1 MDHEN, CDR2 SYDVKM. CDR3 sequence reads: CASSQVRTGNYNEQFF. The DNA for the CDR3 is TGTGCCAGCAGTCAGGTCCGGACAGGGAACTACAATGAGCAGTTCTTC.

J is TRBJ1-1 and V is TRBV5-1; a possible D gene is TRBD1 (6 bases). The CDR3 covers 16 residues. Germline loops: CDR1 SGHRS, CDR2 YFSETQ. V lost 4 bases and J lost 7, with 23 bases in between. Here the CDR3 DNA reads TGCGCCAGCAGCGCATCAACAGGGTTCGGAACAGGTGAAGCTTTCTTT. It translates to CASSASTGFGTGEAFF.

The chain joins TRBV27 to TRBJ1-2, with D unresolved. V was trimmed by 7 bases and J by 4 bases, leaving 25 bases between them. The CDR3 totals 17 residues. Germline-derived CDR1 and CDR2 are MNHEY and SMNVEV (reference sequence). The CDR3 is CASMGAFRSGVLYGYTF. The CDR3 nucleotides read TGTGCCAGCATGGGCGCGTTCAGATCAGGAGTTCTCTATGGCTACACCTTC.

This chain uses TRBV19 with TRBJ2-2; possible D gene TRBD1, 6 bases. CDR1 and CDR2 (germline): LNHDA, SQIVND (reference sequence). Trimming shortened V by 4 bases and J by 5 bases, and 11 bases separated the two germline ends. The CDR3 runs to 14 residues. The CDR3 DNA reads as TGTGCCAGTAGTACCAGGGGCGGTACCGGGGAGCTGTTTTTT. This codes for CASSTRGGTGELFF.

The V and J genes are TRBV5-1 and TRBJ2-5; perhaps TRBD2 as D (6 bases). The CDR3 is 16 amino acids. Per germline, CDR1 SGHRS and CDR2 YFSETQ. Between the trimmed V and J ends, which lost 1 base and 1 base, there was a span of 14 bases. CDR3 loop: CASSLYPGVIQETQYF. The CDR3 DNA is TGCGCCAGCAGCTTGTATCCGGGAGTTATCCAAGAGACCCAGTACTTC.

The chain has TRBV6-5 and TRBJ2-4; a possible D gene is TRBD2 (5 bases). Trimming pared 6 bases from V and 0 bases from J, leaving 9 bases between. Germline CDR1 MNHEY, CDR2 SVGAGI. This CDR3 comprises 14 residues. The CDR3 spells CASSPDLAKNIQYF. CDR3 in DNA: TGTGCCAGCAGCCCGGACTTAGCCAAAAACATTCAGTACTTC.

The chain combines TRBV28 with TRBJ2-7; 10 bases align to TRBD2. With 8 bases clipped from V and 3 bases from J, the junction kept 22 bases outside the gene matches. CDR1 and CDR2 (germline): MDHEN, SYDVKM. The CDR3 sequence is 19 residues long. The CDR3 DNA is TGTGCCAGCGCAGTTCCTTCCCCGACTCTAGCGGGGGTTCGCTACGAGCAGTACTTC. Encoded protein: CASAVPSPTLAGVRYEQYF.

The chain recombines TRBV29-1 with TRBJ2-7, with 8 bases that match TRBD1. Germline V gene sequence: CDR1 SQVTM, CDR2 ANQGSEA. The CDR3 runs to 15 residues. V dropped 4 bases and J dropped 2; count of bases not matched to a gene: 10. CDR3 DNA: TGCAGCGTTGCTAAGGGGACGGGACAGGCCTACGAGCAGTACTTC. Amino acid sequence: CSVAKGTGQAYEQYF.

The rearrangement joins TRBV11-3 to TRBJ2-2; D might be TRBD2 (7 bases). Germline V CDR1 and CDR2: SGHNT, YENEEA. This CDR3 has 16 amino acids. Trimming took off 5 bases at V and 4 bases at J, with 17 bases between the two ends. CDR3: CASSRRLGGGTGELFF. In DNA, the CDR3 is TGTGCCAGCAGCCGGCGACTAGGGGGGGGCACCGGGGAGCTGTTTTTT.

The chain links TRBV5-1 to TRBJ2-3; a weak D match, TRBD2 (5 bases). From germline, CDR1 is SGHRS and CDR2 YFSETQ. The CDR3 has 16 amino acids. V gave up 0 bases and J gave up 3 bases, with 14 bases separating them. In DNA form, the CDR3 reads TGCGCCAGCAGCTTGGGAGGGAGTCTGGTGACAGATACGCAGTATTTT. Translation: CASSLGGSLVTDTQYF.

The rearrangement joins TRBV30 to TRBJ2-5, with D possibly being TRBD1 (5 bases). The J call is uncertain, as TRBJ2-7 better fits the DNA end. Germline loops: CDR1 GTSNPN, CDR2 SVGIG (reference sequence). The CDR3 sequence is 11 residues long. The CDR3 bases are TGTGCCTGGAGTGTAAGGGGCGAGCAGTACTTC. Its translation is CAWSVRGEQYF.

The V and J genes are TRBV28 and TRBJ2-7, with 14 bases identical to TRBD2. CDR3 length: 15 residues. Germline V gives CDR1 MDHEN, CDR2 SYDVKM. V shed 5 bases and J 3 bases; nucleotides not matched to a gene: 3. CDR3 protein: CASSPTSGRVYEQYF. DNA for the CDR3: TGTGCCAGCAGTCCGACTAGCGGGAGGGTCTACGAGCAGTACTTC.

The chain uses TRBV28 and TRBJ2-7; TRBD1 might be the D (6 bases). Looked up from germline, CDR1 is MDHEN and CDR2 is SYDVKM. The CDR3 totals 14 residues. With 6 bases removed from V and 5 bases from J, the gap between germline ends came to 17 bases. The CDR3 here is CASRLPGTHHEQYF. DNA for the CDR3: TGTGCCAGCAGGCTGCCCGGGACACACCACGAGCAGTACTTC.

This clone was detected once. This sequence joins TRBV5-1 and TRBJ2-1; D perhaps matches TRBD2 (5 bases). Germline V gives CDR1 SGHRS, CDR2 YFSETQ. The CDR3 contains 13 residues. Trimming removed 4 bases at V and 7 bases at J, with 12 bases between. CDR3 amino acids: CASSVLGPNEQFF. In DNA form, the CDR3 reads TGCGCCAGCAGCGTACTAGGACCGAATGAGCAGTTCTTC.

The chain carries TRBV2 and TRBJ2-2, with 7 nucleotides matching TRBD2. The CDR3 is 14 amino acids. J gave up 2 bases and V 6 bases, and 3 bases lay outside the gene matches. Looked up from germline, CDR1 is SNHLY and CDR2 is FYNNEI. CDR3 protein: CASRERDNTGELFF. CDR3 coding DNA: TGTGCCAGCAGGGAGCGGGACAACACCGGGGAGCTGTTTTTT. The entire variable domain, with the rest obtained from reference TRBV2 and TRBJ2-2, is as follows: EPEVTQTPSHQVTQMGQEVILRCVPISNHLYFYWYRQILGQKVEFLVSFYNNEISEKSEIFDDQFSVERPDGSNFTLKIRSTKLEDSAMYFCASRERDNTGELFFGEGSRLTVL.

The rearrangement joins TRBV13 to TRBJ2-7, with TRBD2 matching over 10 bases. In germline, CDR1 is PRHDT, CDR2 FYEKMQ (reference sequence). Trimming removed 4 bases from V and 1 base from J; junction bases left unmatched: 4. CDR3 length equals 15 residues. This chain's CDR3 is CASSYVAGGSYEQYF. In nucleotides, the CDR3 is TGTGCCAGCAGCTACGTAGCGGGAGGTTCCTACGAGCAGTACTTC.

This chain links TRBV21-1 with TRBJ1-4. TRBV21-1 is a pseudogene segment. CDR3 length equals 15 residues. The CDR3 reads CASGTIPATNEKLFF. The CDR3 nucleotides are TGTGCCAGCGGCACCATACCTGCAACTAATGAAAAACTGTTTTTT.